This T cell receptor beta chain stems from a study of cytomegalovirus exposure and HLA in healthy donors. General observations from the study: Immune exposure information available was restricted to CMV serostatus. It was assumed in the presence/absence analyses that sequencing depth was roughly uniform across donors.

Remarks on this clone: Antigen: not known.

With 8 bases clipped from V and 2 bases from J, the junction kept 3 bases outside the gene matches. The V gene's germline CDR1 is MGHDK and CDR2 SYGVNS. This CDR3 region has 13 residues. Primers: 60 Vbeta forward and 13 Jbeta reverse. Libraries were prepared by immunoSEQ multiplex PCR; TCRdb keeps only in-frame clonotypes and omits some of them. The sample holds 150,000 to 200,000 clones; approximately 81% are singletons and the top ten take around 2.1%. The source material was PBMCs. The sequence was collected from a woman under 30 in good health and CMV-seropositive. J is TRBJ2-5 and V is TRBV25-1, with 9 bases identical to TRBD2. CDR3 DNA: TGTGCCAGCGGGCGGGGGGGGCAAGAGACCCAGTACTTC. Translation gives CASGRGGQETQYF.